This T cell receptor (beta chain) was captured in a study of T cell responses to AZD1222 COVID-19 vaccine. Study-level points and caveats: The sample set comprised mostly white British donors with more females, and clonal diversity was possibly underestimated. None of the repertoires were sampled until the peak T cell response had passed.

Germline V gene data show CDR1 as KGHSH and CDR2 as LQKENI. V lost 3 bases, J lost 0 bases, and 14 bases lay in between. CDR3 length: 17 amino acids. Notes on this clone: Its antigen is as yet unknown.

Second-dose schedules of about 4 or about 12 weeks were combined. Profiled with immunoSEQ multiplex PCR; TCRdb holds only in-frame clones, not every one. Of approximately 170,000 clones in the sample, 90% to 95% were seen once. This TCR came from an adult who received the AZD1222 COVID-19 vaccine. V gene TRBV18 combines with J gene TRBJ2-2; TRBD2 is a possible D gene (5 bases). Sample: peripheral blood, taken 28 days after the second AZD1222 dose. This chain's CDR3 is CASSPGSMGANTGELFF. CDR3 DNA: TGTGCCAGCTCACCGGGGTCTATGGGAGCGAACACCGGGGAGCTGTTTTTT. The full variable domain, rest sourced from reference TRBV18 and TRBJ2-2, is NAGVMQNPRHLVRRRGQEARLRCSPMKGHSHVYWYRQLPEEGLKFMVYLQKENIIDESGMPKERFSAEFPKEGPSILRIQQVVRGDSAAYFCASSPGSMGANTGELFFGEGSRLTVL.